This T cell receptor beta chain came from a study of monozygotic twins with inflammatory bowel disease. This CDR3 has 16 amino acids. Looked up from germline, CDR1 is MNHNS and CDR2 is SASEGT. TCRdb reprocessed the 5' RACE reads, with one entry per CDR3 protein and no DNA. Recorded here are about 350,000 distinct CDR3 sequences; the top ten clones represent around 2%. Sequenced sample: blood. The clonotype originates from a human donor with ulcerative colitis or Crohn's disease, or a healthy co-twin of an affected twin (not recorded which). The V gene is TRBV6-1, the J gene TRBJ1-1. This CDR3 is CASSEEVGTWHTEAFF.